This T cell receptor (beta chain) was profiled in a study of shared clonotypes between healthy human individuals. Broader study findings: Non-shared clonotypes had lower generation probabilities than clonotypes shared by all four sorted-subset donors.

The CDR3 spans 13 residues. CDR1 and CDR2 (germline): MNHEY, SVGAGI. Trimming removed 9 bases from V and 2 bases from J, with 13 bases in between. A remark on this clone: The antigen is unknown.

Original analysis: Junction-only sequences produced by ImmunoSEQ had no quality scores, so filtering differed. TCRdb's table, derived via immunoSEQ multiplex PCR, lists solely in-frame clones and lacks some. That table furnishes V, J and clone size, whereas the DNA furnished D and trimming. The sample contains about 1.1 million clones, roughly 77% of which appear only once. Sequencing was done on a sample of memory CD4+ T cells from PBMCs. Subset: CD45RA-negative fraction. The clonotype comes from a man younger than 35 in good health. Some clones in this sample may be carry-over from other donors' samples. The chain carries TRBV6-5 and TRBJ1-1; no definite D call. DNA of the CDR3: TGTGCCAGTGCAAAGGGAGCAAACACTGAAGCTTTCTTT. It translates to CASAKGANTEAFF.